This T cell receptor beta chain is from a study of cytomegalovirus exposure and HLA in healthy donors. In regard to this clone: Its specificity is not known.

TCRdb's copy holds only in-frame clones and misses some; the assay was immunoSEQ multiplex PCR. Of about 220,000 clones in the sample, over 80% were seen once. Broader study findings: Overall, approximately 180 TCR beta chains were annotated as cytomegalovirus-associated. One later analysis, an examination of the 90 to 150 validation repertoires, found that first-cohort TCR clusters tended to co-occur in them. It was confirmed in vitro that three of the CMV-associated chains were specific for CMV antigens.

V lost 4 bases to trimming and J lost 9 bases, with 19 bases between them. Per germline, CDR1 KGHSH and CDR2 LQKENI. This CDR3 is built from 15 residues. The receptor's source is a woman aged 18-29 years in good health and CMV-seronegative. V is TRBV18 and J is TRBJ2-1; tentative D call: TRBD1 (5 bases). The sequenced material came from PBMCs. DNA for the CDR3: TGTGCCAGCTCACGAACTGCCAGAGCCCAGGGTGAGCAGTTCTTC. Its protein is CASSRTARAQGEQFF.